This TCR beta chain emerged from a study of blood T cell repertoires in COVID-19. The overall study: Samples representing acute and convalescent COVID-19 were sourced from the United States, Italy and Spain. Sample material is recorded as cDNA or gDNA derived from T cells, B-cell-depleted T cells, or PBMCs.

The germline CDR1 and CDR2 sequences are GTSNPN and SVGIG (reference sequence). The V and J ends lost 0 bases and 0 bases respectively, with 18 bases between them. The CDR3 totals 19 residues. How the authors handled the data: Amplified reference gene primers provided the basis for estimating nucleated cell counts. Profiled with immunoSEQ multiplex PCR; TCRdb holds only in-frame clones, not every one. The DNA gave D and trimming, while V, J and clone size come from that table. This table has about 140,000 clones, about 84% appearing once. Sequenced sample: peripheral blood. This rearrangement joins TRBV30 to TRBJ1-6; no reliable D call. This receptor was taken from a woman over 75 in a cohort sampled during active or convalescent COVID-19. CDR3 DNA sequence: TGTGCCTGGAGTGTACGTAGACAAACACCGAGCTCCTATAATTCACCCCTCCACTTT. This translates into CAWSVRRQTPSSYNSPLHF.